The rows below give T cell receptor beta chains drawn from one sample of a study of T-cell memory formation after mild COVID-19. From the 5' RACE reads, TCRdb called clonotypes with MiXCR, one entry per CDR3 protein. The table has 250,000 to 300,000 distinct CDR3 sequences, around 15% seen once. Sequencing used PBMCs or a T cell subset sorted from them (not recorded which). Receptors were obtained from a man in his late teens or twenties who had mild COVID-19 (a few samples of this study predate the infection). Cell type and time point are not known. The CDR3 runs from the conserved cysteine through the conserved F or W. Fields, in order: J gene, V gene, D gene, clone size, CDR3 length, CDR3 DNA, CDR3 protein. The D gene is left open where the match is weak. Clone size is shown for a subset of rows, as once, few, many or a class of expanded clone.

TRBJ1-2 TRBV7-2 TRBD1 NA 13 TGTGCCAGCAGCCCAGACAGGGCCGGTGGCTACACCTTC CASSPDRAGGYTF
TRBJ2-1 TRBV20-1 NA few 13 TGCAGTGCTAGATATCTACCTGCTGGTGAGCAGTTCTTC CSARYLPAGEQFF
TRBJ2-2 TRBV11-2 NA few 15 TGTGCCAGCAGCATCAGGGAGTGGTGGACCGGGGAGCTGTTTTTT CASSIREWWTGELFF
TRBJ1-2 TRBV7-6 NA many 13 TGTGCCAGCAGCACCCGTGCGGGGAATGGCTACACCTTC CASSTRAGNGYTF
TRBJ1-3 TRBV5-1 NA NA 17 TGCGCCAGCAGCTTGAGAGGGACAACCATCTCTGGAAACACCATATATTTT CASSLRGTTISGNTIYF
TRBJ2-1 TRBV7-3 NA NA 15 TGTGCCAGCAGCCCCAGGAGGGTGCGGGACAATGAGCAGTTCTTC CASSPRRVRDNEQFF
TRBJ2-7 TRBV18 TRBD1 few 14 TGTGCCAGCTCACCAGCGACAGGGGACAGTGAGCAGTACTTC CASSPATGDSEQYF
TRBJ1-2 TRBV29-1 NA few 13 TGCAGCGCAGTGAACATAAGGAGCTATGGCTACACCTTC CSAVNIRSYGYTF
TRBJ1-2 TRBV5-1 TRBD1 NA 14 TGCGCCAGCAGCTATGACGCCGGGACAGGCGGGGACACCTTC CASSYDAGTGGDTF
TRBJ2-5 TRBV5-1 TRBD2 NA 16 TGCGCCAGCAGCTCGACGCCGCGGGGGGGCCGTGAGACCCAGTACTTC CASSSTPRGGRETQYF
TRBJ1-5 TRBV7-8 NA few 16 TGTGCCAGCAGCTGGGGGGGCGTCAGGTTCAATCAGCCCCAGCATTTT CASSWGGVRFNQPQHF
TRBJ2-1 TRBV28 TRBD2 NA 16 TGTGCCAGCAGTACCCTAGCGGGGCGCTCCTACAATGAGCAGTTCTTC CASSTLAGRSYNEQFF
TRBJ2-2 TRBV5-1 NA many 13 TGCGCCAGCAGCTTAACAAACACCGGGGAGCTGTTTTTT CASSLTNTGELFF
TRBJ2-3 TRBV20-1 NA few 13 TGCAGTGCTAGGGATTCACCCACAGATACGCAGTATTTT CSARDSPTDTQYF
TRBJ2-6 TRBV12-3/TRBV12-4 NA NA 15 TGTGCCAGCATCCCGGATGACTCTGGGGCCAACGTCCTGACTTTC CASIPDDSGANVLTF
TRBJ1-5 TRBV7-2 NA NA 13 TGTGCCAGCAGCTCAGTACACAATCAGCCCCAGCATTTT CASSSVHNQPQHF
TRBJ1-2 TRBV14 NA many 13 TGTGCCAGCAGCCAAGGGGCTAACTATGGCTACACCTTC CASSQGANYGYTF
TRBJ2-1 TRBV12-3/TRBV12-4 NA NA 13 TGTGCCAGCAGTTTAAGGGTGGGGTTTGAGCAGTTCTTC CASSLRVGFEQFF
TRBJ2-3 TRBV6-1 NA few 16 TGTGCCAGCAGCCCAAGGGGGGGCGCGGGCACAGATACGCAGTATTTT CASSPRGGAGTDTQYF
TRBJ1-2 TRBV9 TRBD1 NA 15 TGTGCCAGCAGCCCCTCGACGGGACAGGACTATGGCTACACCTTC CASSPSTGQDYGYTF
TRBJ2-3 TRBV6-5 NA NA 15 TGTGCCAGCAGTTACGGCGGGGTTGGCACAGATACGCAGTATTTT CASSYGGVGTDTQYF
TRBJ2-5 TRBV4-1 TRBD2 NA 15 TGCGCCAGCAGCCCCGGGCGGGGGGGCCCTGAGACCCAGTACTTC CASSPGRGGPETQYF
TRBJ2-5 TRBV18 TRBD1 many 15 TGTGCCAGCTCACCTTTCCGGACAGGTCAAGAGACCCAGTACTTC CASSPFRTGQETQYF
TRBJ2-2 TRBV28 NA NA 16 TGTGCCAGCAGTTTATTATACGGGGTTGGCACCGGGGAGCTGTTTTTT CASSLLYGVGTGELFF
TRBJ1-2 TRBV6-5 NA NA 14 TGTGCCAGCAGACCGGATCAGGGGAGGGGTGGCTACACCTTC CASRPDQGRGGYTF
TRBJ2-7 TRBV27 TRBD1 NA 16 TGTGCCAGCAGTAGCCTGGGACAGGCAAACTCCTACGAGCAGTACTTC CASSSLGQANSYEQYF
TRBJ2-2 TRBV7-7 NA few 15 TGTGCCAGCAGCACCGACCGAACCAACACCGGGGAGCTGTTTTTT CASSTDRTNTGELFF
TRBJ1-2 TRBV4-1 TRBD1 few 16 TGCGCCAGCAGCCACCCTATGACAGGGGCGGACTATGGCTACACCTTC CASSHPMTGADYGYTF
TRBJ2-7 TRBV20-1 NA NA 11 TGCAGTGCCGAGGTAGGGTACGAGCAGTACTTC CSAEVGYEQYF
TRBJ1-2 TRBV21-1 NA few 15 TGTGCCAGCAGCAAGGGACAGGGTCAATACTATGGCTACACCTTC CASSKGQGQYYGYTF
TRBJ2-1 TRBV9 TRBD2 few 15 TGTGCCAGCAGCGTAGGATCGGGGGGTCCCTATGAGCAGTTCTTC CASSVGSGGPYEQFF
TRBJ1-4 TRBV4-3 NA NA 17 TGCGCCAGCAGCGACGCTCCCACGACAGGCATTAATGAAAAACTGTTTTTT CASSDAPTTGINEKLFF
TRBJ2-5 TRBV4-2 TRBD2 few 14 TGTGCCAGCAGCCGCGGGACTACGCAAGAGACCCAGTACTTC CASSRGTTQETQYF
TRBJ1-1 TRBV7-7 TRBD1 many 18 TGTGCTAGCAGATGGGACAGGGAGGGGAGCGGGATGAACACTGAAGCTTTCTTT CASRWDREGSGMNTEAFF
TRBJ2-1 TRBV7-2 NA once 14 TGTGCCAGCAGTGGGGACAACTCCTACAATGAGCAGTTCTTC CASSGDNSYNEQFF
TRBJ2-1 TRBV5-1 NA few 15 TGCGCCAGCAGCTTTGCGCGGGGCCTCTACAATGAGCAGTTCTTC CASSFARGLYNEQFF
TRBJ1-1 TRBV29-1 NA NA 13 TGCAGCGTAGTAGGGGGACAGAACACTGAAGCTTTCTTT CSVVGGQNTEAFF
TRBJ1-3 TRBV2 NA NA 14 TGTGCCAGCACCCCTACCTTGGGAAACGGGGCCATATATTTT CASTPTLGNGAIYF
TRBJ1-2 TRBV20-1 NA few 11 TGCAGTGCTAGCCACAGGCCTGGGTACACCTTC CSASHRPGYTF
TRBJ2-1 TRBV4-3 TRBD2 NA 16 TGCGCCAGCAGCCAACAGAGGGCGGGGGGCCACAATGAGCAGTTCTTC CASSQQRAGGHNEQFF
TRBJ2-7 TRBV5-1 NA few 13 TGCGCCAGCAGCTTGTGGGACTCCTACGAGCAGTACTTC CASSLWDSYEQYF
TRBJ2-3 TRBV29-1 NA many 14 TGCAGCGTCGTCCGGGCCCCCTCTCCAGATACGCAGTATTTT CSVVRAPSPDTQYF
TRBJ2-3 TRBV29-1 TRBD2 many 12 TGCAGCGGCGGGGGTCGAGCAGATACGCAGTATTTT CSGGGRADTQYF
TRBJ1-1 TRBV6-5 NA NA 15 TGTGCCAGCAGTTACTCGCTCCTGCTGAACACTGAAGCTTTCTTT CASSYSLLLNTEAFF
TRBJ2-1 TRBV10-3 NA few 13 TGTGCCATCAGTGAGGCGGGGGCGGGTGAGCAGTTCTTC CAISEAGAGEQFF
TRBJ2-7 TRBV4-1 NA few 16 TGCGCCAGCAGCCAAGATCTGGACAGCTGGCGGTACGAGCAGTACTTC CASSQDLDSWRYEQYF